Sequencing of this TCR beta chain was carried out in a study of shared clonotypes between healthy human individuals. Assay: immunoSEQ multiplex PCR; the TCRdb copy retains only in-frame clones and omits some. The sample yields some 2,100,000 clones, 85% to 95% seen once. The naive CD8 fraction comprised CD45RO-negative cells positively selected for CCR7 and excluded terminally differentiated effector memory CD45RA+ cells. CDR3 size: 18 residues. V gave up 0 bases and J gave up 0 bases, with 17 bases separating them. Germline values: CDR1 SGHNT, CDR2 YYREEE (reference sequence). This receptor was identified in a young man in good health. Some clones in this sample may be carry-over from other donors' samples. The V and J genes are TRBV5-4 and TRBJ2-3; a possible D gene is TRBD1 (6 bases). Sequencing input: naive CD8+ T cells from PBMCs. Here the CDR3 DNA reads TGTGCCAGCAGCTTGGACACCGGGACAACCTATAGCACAGATACGCAGTATTTT. This encodes CASSLDTGTTYSTDTQYF.